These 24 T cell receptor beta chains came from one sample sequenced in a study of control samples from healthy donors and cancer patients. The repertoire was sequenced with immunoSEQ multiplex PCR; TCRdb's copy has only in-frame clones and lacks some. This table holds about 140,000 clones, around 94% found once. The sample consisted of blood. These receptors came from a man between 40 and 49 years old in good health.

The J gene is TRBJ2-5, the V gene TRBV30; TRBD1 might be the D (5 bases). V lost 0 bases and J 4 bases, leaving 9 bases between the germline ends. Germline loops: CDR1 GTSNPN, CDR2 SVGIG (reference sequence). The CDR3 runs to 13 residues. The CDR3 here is CAWSVGDRETQYF. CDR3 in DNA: TGTGCCTGGAGTGTAGGGGATCGAGAGACCCAGTACTTC.

CDR3 DNA: TGTGCCAGCAGCGACAGGGGGAGGGAGTACTTC. Residues: CASSDRGREYF. The V gene is TRBV7-8, the J gene TRBJ2-5; 9 bases are a match to TRBD1. CDR3 length equals 11 residues. Unmatched junction bases numbered 4, after V lost 5 bases and J lost 12 bases. CDR1 SGHVS and CDR2 FQNEAQ come from the germline V gene.

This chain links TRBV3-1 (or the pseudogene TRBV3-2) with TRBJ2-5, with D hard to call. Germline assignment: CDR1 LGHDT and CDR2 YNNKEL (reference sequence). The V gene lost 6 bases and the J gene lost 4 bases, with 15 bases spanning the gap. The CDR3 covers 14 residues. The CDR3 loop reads CASSPQVRIETQYF. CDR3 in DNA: TGTGCCAGCAGTCCCCAGGTGAGGATAGAGACCCAGTACTTC.

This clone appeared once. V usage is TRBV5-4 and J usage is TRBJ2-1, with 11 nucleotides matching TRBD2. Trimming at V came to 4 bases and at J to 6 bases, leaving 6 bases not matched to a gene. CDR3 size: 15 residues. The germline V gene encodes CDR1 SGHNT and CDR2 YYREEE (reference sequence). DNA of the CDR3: TGTGCCAGCAGCGGCGGGACTAGCGGCCCCAATGAGCAGTTCTTC. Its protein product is CASSGGTSGPNEQFF.

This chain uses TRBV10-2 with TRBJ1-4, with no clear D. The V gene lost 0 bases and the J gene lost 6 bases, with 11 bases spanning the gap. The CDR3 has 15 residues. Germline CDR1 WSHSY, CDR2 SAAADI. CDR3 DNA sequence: TGCGCCAGCAGTGAGTCGGGTCAGGCCCATGAAAAACTGTTTTTT. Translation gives CASSESGQAHEKLFF.

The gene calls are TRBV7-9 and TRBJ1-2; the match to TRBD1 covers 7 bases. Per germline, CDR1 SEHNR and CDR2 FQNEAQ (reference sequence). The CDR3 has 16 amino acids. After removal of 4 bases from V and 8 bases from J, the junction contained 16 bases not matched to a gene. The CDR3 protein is CASSSKIKGQVRGYTF. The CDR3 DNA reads TGTGCCAGCAGCTCAAAAATCAAAGGACAGGTTCGAGGCTACACCTTC.

This CDR3 reads CASRHPQGYSNQPQHF. The CDR3 DNA is TGTGCCAGCCGCCATCCGCAGGGTTATAGCAATCAGCCCCAGCATTTT. J is TRBJ1-5 and V is TRBV2; D might be TRBD1 (5 bases). The CDR3 is 16 amino acids. CDR1 is SNHLY, CDR2 FYNNEI, per germline. Trimming removed 8 bases from V and 0 bases from J, with 17 bases in between. The whole variable domain, remainder taken from reference TRBV2 and TRBJ1-5, is EPEVTQTPSHQVTQMGQEVILRCVPISNHLYFYWYRQILGQKVEFLVSFYNNEISEKSEIFDDQFSVERPDGSNFTLKIRSTKLEDSAMYFCASRHPQGYSNQPQHFGDGTRLSIL.

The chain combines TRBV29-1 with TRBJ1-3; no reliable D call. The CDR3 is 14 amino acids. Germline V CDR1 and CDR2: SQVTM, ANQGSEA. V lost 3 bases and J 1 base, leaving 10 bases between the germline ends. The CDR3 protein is CSVDRGGSGNTIYF. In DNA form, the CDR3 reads TGCAGCGTTGATCGGGGTGGGTCTGGAAACACCATATATTTT.

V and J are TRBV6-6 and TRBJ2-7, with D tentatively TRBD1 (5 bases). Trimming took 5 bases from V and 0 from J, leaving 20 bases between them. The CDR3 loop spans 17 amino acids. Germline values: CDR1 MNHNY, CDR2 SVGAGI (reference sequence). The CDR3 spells CASSPHRGAWSSYEQYF. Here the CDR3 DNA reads TGTGCCAGCAGTCCCCATAGGGGTGCCTGGAGCTCCTACGAGCAGTACTTC.

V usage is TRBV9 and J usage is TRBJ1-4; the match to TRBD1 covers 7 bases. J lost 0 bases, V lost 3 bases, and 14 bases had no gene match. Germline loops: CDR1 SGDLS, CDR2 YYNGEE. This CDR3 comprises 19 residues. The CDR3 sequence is CASSAPRDSLSATNEKLFF. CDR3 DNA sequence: TGTGCCAGCAGCGCCCCCCGGGACAGTTTATCTGCAACTAATGAAAAACTGTTTTTT. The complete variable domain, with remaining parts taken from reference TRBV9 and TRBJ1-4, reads DSGVTQTPKHLITATGQRVTLRCSPRSGDLSVYWYQQSLDQGLQFLIQYYNGEERAKGNILERFSAQQFPDLHSELNLSSLELGDSALYFCASSAPRDSLSATNEKLFFGSGTQLSVL.

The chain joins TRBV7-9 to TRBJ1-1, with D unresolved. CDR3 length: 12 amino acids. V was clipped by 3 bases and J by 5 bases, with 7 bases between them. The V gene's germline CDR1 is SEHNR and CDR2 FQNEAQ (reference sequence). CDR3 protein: CASSFWGTEAFF. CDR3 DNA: TGTGCCAGCAGCTTTTGGGGAACTGAAGCTTTCTTT. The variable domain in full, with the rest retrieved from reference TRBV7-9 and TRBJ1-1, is DTGVSQNPRHKITKRGQNVTFRCDPISEHNRLYWYRQTLGQGPEFLTYFQNEAQLEKSRLLSDRFSAERPKGSFSTLEIQRTEQGDSAMYLCASSFWGTEAFFGQGTRLTVV.

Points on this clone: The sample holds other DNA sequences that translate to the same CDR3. The CDR3 coding sequence is TGTGCCAGCAGTCTACAGGGGGGGCTTGCCTATGGCTACACCTTC. Protein product: CASSLQGGLAYGYTF. This chain joins TRBV27 and TRBJ1-2; 8 bases fit TRBD1. V shed 5 bases, J shed 4 bases, and the junction held 9 bases outside the gene matches. The CDR3 sequence is 15 residues long. CDR1 is MNHEY and CDR2 is SMNVEV in the germline V gene (reference sequence).

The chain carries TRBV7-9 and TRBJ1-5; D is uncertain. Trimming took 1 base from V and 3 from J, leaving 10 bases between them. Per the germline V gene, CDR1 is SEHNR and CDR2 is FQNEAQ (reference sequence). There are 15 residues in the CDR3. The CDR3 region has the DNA TGTGCCAGCAGCTTAGATGGCGGCCTCAATCAGCCCCAGCATTTT. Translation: CASSLDGGLNQPQHF.

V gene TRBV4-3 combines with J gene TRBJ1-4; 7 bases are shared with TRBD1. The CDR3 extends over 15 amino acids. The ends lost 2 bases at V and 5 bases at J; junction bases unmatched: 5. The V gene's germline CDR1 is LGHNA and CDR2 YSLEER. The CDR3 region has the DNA TGCGCCAGCAGCCAAAACCCGACAGGGAATGAAAAACTGTTTTTT. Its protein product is CASSQNPTGNEKLFF.

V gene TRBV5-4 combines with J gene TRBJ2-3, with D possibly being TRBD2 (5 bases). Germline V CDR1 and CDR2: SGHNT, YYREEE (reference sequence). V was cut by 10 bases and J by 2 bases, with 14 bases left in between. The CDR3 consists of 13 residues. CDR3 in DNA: TGTGCCCTTCGGCGAGGGAACACAGATACGCAGTATTTT. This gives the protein CALRRGNTDTQYF. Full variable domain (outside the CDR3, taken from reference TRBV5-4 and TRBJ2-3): ETGVTQSPTHLIKTRGQQVTLRCSSQSGHNTVSWYQQALGQGPQFIFQYYREEENGRGNFPPRFSGLQFPNYSSELNVNALELDDSALYLCALRRGNTDTQYFGPGTRLTVL.

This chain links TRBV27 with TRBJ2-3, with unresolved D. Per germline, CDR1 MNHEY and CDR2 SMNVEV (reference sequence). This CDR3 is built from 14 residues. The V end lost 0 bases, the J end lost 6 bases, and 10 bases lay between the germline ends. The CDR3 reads CASSLSNNRDTQYF. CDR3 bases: TGTGCCAGCAGTTTATCGAACAATAGGGATACGCAGTATTTT.

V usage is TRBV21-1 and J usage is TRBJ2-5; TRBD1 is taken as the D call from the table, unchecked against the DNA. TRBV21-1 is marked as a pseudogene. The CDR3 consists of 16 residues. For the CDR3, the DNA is TGTGCCAGCAGCAAAGGAACAGGGGCTACCCAAGAGACCCAGTACTTC. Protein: CASSKGTGATQETQYF.

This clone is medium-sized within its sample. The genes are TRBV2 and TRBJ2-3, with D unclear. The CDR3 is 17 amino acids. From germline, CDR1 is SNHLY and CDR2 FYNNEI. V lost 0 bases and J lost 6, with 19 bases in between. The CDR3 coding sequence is TGTGCCAGCAGTGAAGCCTTCTCCTTGCCGGTGCCGGATACGCAGTATTTT. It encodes CASSEAFSLPVPDTQYF.

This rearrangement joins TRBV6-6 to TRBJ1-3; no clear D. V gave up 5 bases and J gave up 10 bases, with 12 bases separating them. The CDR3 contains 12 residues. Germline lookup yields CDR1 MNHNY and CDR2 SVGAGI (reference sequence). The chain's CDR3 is CASSDPQRTIYF. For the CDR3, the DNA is TGTGCCAGCAGTGACCCCCAAAGGACCATATATTTT.

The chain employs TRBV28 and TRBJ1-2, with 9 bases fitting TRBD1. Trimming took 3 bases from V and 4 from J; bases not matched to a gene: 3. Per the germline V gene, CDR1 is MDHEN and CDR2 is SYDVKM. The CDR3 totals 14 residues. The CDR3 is CASSLGQGFYGYTF. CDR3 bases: TGTGCCAGCAGTTTGGGACAGGGATTCTATGGCTACACCTTC.

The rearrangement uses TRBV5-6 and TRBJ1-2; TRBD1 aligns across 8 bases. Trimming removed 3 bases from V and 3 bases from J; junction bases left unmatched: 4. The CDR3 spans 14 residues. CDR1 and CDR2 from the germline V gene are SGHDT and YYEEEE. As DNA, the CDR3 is TGTGCCAGCAGCTCGACAGGGGAGGACTATGGCTACACCTTC. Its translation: CASSSTGEDYGYTF.

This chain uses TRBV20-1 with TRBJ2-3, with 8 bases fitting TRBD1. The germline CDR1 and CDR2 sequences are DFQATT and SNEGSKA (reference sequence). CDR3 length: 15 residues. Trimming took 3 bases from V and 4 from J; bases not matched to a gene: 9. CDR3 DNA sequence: TGCAGTGCTAGTCCAAGGAGACAGGGGTCAGATACGCAGTATTTT. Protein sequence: CSASPRRQGSDTQYF.

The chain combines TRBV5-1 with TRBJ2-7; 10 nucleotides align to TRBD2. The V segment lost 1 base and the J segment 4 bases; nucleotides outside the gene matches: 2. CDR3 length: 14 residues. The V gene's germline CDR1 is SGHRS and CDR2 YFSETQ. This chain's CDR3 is CASSLSSGRYEQYF. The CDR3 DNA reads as TGCGCCAGCAGCTTGTCTAGCGGGAGATACGAGCAGTACTTC.

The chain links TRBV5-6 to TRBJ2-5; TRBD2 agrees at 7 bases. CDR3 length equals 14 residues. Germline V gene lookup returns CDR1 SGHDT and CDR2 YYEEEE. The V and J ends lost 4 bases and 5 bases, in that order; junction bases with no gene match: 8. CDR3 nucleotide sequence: TGTGCCAGCAGCCTCCGGGGGGTCCCCGAGACCCAGTACTTC. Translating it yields CASSLRGVPETQYF.